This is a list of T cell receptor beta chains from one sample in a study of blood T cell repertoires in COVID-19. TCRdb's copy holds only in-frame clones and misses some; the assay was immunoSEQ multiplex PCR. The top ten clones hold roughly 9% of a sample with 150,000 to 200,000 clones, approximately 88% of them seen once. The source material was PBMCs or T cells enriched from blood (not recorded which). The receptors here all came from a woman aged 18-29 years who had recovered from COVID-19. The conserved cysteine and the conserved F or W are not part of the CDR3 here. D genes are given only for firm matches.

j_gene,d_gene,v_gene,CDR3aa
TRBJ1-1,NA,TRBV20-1,SASHGNTEAF
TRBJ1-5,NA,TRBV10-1,ASSDTANQPQH
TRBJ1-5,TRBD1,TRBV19,ASSGTDSFDQPQH
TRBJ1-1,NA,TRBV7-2,ASSFRGNTEAF
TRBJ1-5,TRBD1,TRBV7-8,ASSLAYRGQNQPQH
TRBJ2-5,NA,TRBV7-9,ASSLPSGETQY
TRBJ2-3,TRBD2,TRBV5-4,ASSLGMSGTRRY
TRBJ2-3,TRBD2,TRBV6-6,ASSHRGETDTQY
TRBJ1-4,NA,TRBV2,ASSPSGGRGEKLF
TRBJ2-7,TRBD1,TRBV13,ASSSNTWDRDYEQY
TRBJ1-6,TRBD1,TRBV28,ASSVPGQDNSPLH
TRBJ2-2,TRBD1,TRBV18,ASSRGQGGVSRELF
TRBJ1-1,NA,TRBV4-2,ASSQGGRGRPNQAF
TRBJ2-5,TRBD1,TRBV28,ASSDGTDRETQY
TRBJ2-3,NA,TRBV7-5,ARSPVQDRGQSSTDTQY
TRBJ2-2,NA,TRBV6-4,ASSEVATGELF
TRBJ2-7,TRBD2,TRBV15,ATSRESGLAYEQY
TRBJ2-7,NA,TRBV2,ASSDRPPYEQY
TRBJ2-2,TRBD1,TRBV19,ASSIYGTGLKKVGELF
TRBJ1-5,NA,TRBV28,ASRRQGSSNQPQH
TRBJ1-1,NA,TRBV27,ASSFGGRKNTEAF
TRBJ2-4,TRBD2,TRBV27,ASSSLERGGKY
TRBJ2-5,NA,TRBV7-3,ASSLKIAETQY
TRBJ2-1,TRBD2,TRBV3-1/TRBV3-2,ASSTSIAGLAGGGEQF
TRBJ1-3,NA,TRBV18,ASSPQGGSSGNTIY
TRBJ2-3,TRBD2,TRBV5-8,ASSLSGRTTDTQY
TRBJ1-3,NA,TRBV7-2,ASTGTVGNTIY
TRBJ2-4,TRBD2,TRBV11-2,ASSLLVAGVGIRY
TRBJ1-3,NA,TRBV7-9,ASSSRTSSSGNTIY
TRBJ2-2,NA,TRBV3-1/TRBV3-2,ASSQGATGELF
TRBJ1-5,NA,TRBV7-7,ARESWFGTSLNQPQH
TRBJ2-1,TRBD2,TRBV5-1,ASSLLAGGGNEQF
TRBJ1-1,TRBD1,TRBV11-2,ASSPKTGGARRDTEAF
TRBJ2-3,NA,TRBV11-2,ASSSRRVTDTQY
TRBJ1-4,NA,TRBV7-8,ASRRGPGDILF
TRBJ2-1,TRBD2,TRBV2,ASRATSGSSYNEQF
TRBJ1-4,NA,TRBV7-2,ASSRLHILTADNEKLF
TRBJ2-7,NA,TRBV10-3,AISESGTGLNEQY
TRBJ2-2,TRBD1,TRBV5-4,ASSDPRDRGAGELF
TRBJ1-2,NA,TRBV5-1,ASSLATPAPNYGYT
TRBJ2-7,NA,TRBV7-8,ASSHHLDPYEQY
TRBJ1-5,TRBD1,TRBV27,ASSWDRENQPQH